This note documents a single TCR beta chain sequence. What it recognizes is unknown. The sample comes from a study of human T cells and chemical hapten exposure. Study-wide points: TCRs at a frequency above 1 in 1000 stayed unchanged with DPC sensitization.

Trimming cost V 5 bases and J 4 bases; bases outside gene matches: 16. The germline V gene has CDR1 MNHEY and CDR2 SMNVEV (reference sequence). The CDR3 is 17 residues long. Total RNA was extracted from unfractionated whole blood. Unique molecular identifiers were linked by the library to individual cDNA molecules. In the authors' methods: Sample-level TCR yields exhibited a median of around 100,000, with a range of about 23,224 to 700,000. TCRdb called the 5' RACE reads again in MiXCR, with one record for every CDR3 protein. Clone size and V and J calls follow TCRdb, not the original study. Of approximately 81,000 distinct CDR3 sequences in the sample, about 8.4% are singletons; the top ten hold over 2%.

The chain links TRBV27 to TRBJ2-5; 7 bases map to TRBD1. The TCR originated in a male donor in good health. CDR3 loop: CASSPTRQGGVAETQYF. As DNA, the CDR3 is TGTGCCAGCAGTCCTACCCGACAGGGTGGGGTTGCAGAGACCCAGTACTTC.